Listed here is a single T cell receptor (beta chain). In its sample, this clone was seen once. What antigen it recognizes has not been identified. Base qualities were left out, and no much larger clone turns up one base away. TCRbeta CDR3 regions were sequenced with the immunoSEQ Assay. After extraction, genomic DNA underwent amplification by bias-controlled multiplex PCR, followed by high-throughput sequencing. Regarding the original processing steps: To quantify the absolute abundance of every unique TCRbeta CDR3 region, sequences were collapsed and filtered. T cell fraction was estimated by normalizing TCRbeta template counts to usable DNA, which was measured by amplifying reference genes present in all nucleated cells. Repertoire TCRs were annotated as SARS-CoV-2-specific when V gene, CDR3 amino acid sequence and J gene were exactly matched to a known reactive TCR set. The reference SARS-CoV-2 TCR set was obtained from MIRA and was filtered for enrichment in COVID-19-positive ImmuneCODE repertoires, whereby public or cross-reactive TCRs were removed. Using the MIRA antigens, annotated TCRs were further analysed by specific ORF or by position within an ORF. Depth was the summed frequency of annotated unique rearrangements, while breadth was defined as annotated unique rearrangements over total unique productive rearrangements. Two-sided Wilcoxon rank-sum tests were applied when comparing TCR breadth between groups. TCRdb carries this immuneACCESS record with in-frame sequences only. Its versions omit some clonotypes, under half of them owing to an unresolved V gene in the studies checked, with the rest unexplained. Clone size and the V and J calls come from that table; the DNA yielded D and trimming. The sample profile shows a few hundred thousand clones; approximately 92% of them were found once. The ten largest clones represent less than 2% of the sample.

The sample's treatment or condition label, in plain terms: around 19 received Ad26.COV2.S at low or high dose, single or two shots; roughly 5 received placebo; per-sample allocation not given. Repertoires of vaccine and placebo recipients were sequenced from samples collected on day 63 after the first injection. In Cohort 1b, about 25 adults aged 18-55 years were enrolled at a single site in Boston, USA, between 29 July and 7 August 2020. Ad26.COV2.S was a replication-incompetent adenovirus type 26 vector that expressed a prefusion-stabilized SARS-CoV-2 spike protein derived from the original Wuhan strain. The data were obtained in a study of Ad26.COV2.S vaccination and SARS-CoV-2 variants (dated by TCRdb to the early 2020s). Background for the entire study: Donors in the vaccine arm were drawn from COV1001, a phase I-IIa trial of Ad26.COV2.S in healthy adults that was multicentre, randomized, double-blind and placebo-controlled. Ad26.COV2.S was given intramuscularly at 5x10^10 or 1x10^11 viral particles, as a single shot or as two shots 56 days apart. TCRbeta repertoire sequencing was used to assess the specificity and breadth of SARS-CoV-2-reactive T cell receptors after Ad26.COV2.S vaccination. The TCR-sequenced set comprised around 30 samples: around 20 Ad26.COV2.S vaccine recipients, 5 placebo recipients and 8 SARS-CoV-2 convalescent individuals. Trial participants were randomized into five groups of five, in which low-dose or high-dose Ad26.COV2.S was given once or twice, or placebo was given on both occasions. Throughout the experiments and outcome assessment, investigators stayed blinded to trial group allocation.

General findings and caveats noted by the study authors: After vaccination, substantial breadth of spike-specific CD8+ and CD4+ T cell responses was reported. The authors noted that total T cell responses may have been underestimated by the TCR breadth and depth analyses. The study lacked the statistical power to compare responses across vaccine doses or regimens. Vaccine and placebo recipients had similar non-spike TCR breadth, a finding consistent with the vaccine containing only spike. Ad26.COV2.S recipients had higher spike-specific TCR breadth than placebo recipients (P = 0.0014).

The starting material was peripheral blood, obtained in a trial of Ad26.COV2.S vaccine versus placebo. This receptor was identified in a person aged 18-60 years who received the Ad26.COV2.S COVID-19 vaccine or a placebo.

The CDR3 in this case is CASGGTGSTGELFF. DNA sequence: TGTGCCAGCGGAGGGACAGGGAGCACCGGGGAGCTGTTTTTT. The V and J genes are TRBV2 and TRBJ2-2; TRBD1 fits 9 bases in the junction. Via the germline V gene, CDR1 is SNHLY and CDR2 FYNNEI. Trimming removed 8 bases from V and 4 bases from J; the gene matches leave 5 bases unexplained. There are 14 amino acids in the CDR3, from cysteine to phenylalanine inclusive. The kept DNA is CDR3 alone, 42 bases in frame from the first base.